The 30 T cell receptor beta chains presented below share a single source sample, sequenced in a study of blood T cell repertoires in COVID-19 (dated by TCRdb to the early 2020s). The library was prepared using the immunoSEQ multiplex PCR assay. Imported from immuneACCESS, the table was reduced by TCRdb to in-frame sequences with V and J called. These copies leave out some clones; in studies compared against another copy, an unresolved V gene accounts for under half, and the cause of the remainder is not known. Counted in this sample were around 51,000 clones; around 86% of them appeared once. The top ten clonotypes cover under 3% of the sample. The sample was peripheral blood. All receptors derive from an elderly woman with acute or convalescent COVID-19.

The V and J genes are TRBV5-4 and TRBJ1-1, with 7 bases lining up with TRBD1. There are 16 residues in the CDR3. V was clipped by 6 bases and J by 0 bases; unmatched bases: 11. Germline CDR1 SGHNT, CDR2 YYREEE (reference sequence). CDR3: CASNIEGARVNTEAFF. CDR3 sequence (DNA): TGTGCCAGCAATATCGAGGGGGCGAGGGTGAACACTGAAGCTTTCTTT.

The chain uses TRBV6-6 and TRBJ1-2; the D is unclear. V lost 4 bases, J lost 7 bases, and 19 bases lay in between. In germline, CDR1 is MNHNY, CDR2 SVGAGI (reference sequence). The CDR3 is 15 residues long. This chain's CDR3 is CASSSRTMSGVGYTF. The CDR3 DNA reads TGTGCCAGCAGTTCCCGAACTATGTCCGGGGTTGGCTACACCTTC.

The chain links TRBV6-5 to TRBJ1-2, with TRBD1 identical over 8 bases. This CDR3 comprises 11 residues. The V gene's germline CDR1 is MNHEY and CDR2 SVGAGI. V gave up 6 bases and J gave up 8 bases; unmatched junction bases: 2. The CDR3 region has the DNA TGTGCCAGCAGGGGACAGGAAGGCTACACCTTC. Its translation is CASRGQEGYTF.

The chain carries TRBV2 and TRBJ1-5; D is unresolved. Trimming took 0 bases from V and 0 from J, leaving 12 bases between them. The CDR3 length is 17 residues. CDR1 and CDR2 from the germline V gene are SNHLY and FYNNEI. The CDR3 reads CASSEAPEKYSNQPQHF. DNA of the CDR3: TGTGCCAGCAGTGAAGCGCCCGAGAAGTATAGCAATCAGCCCCAGCATTTT.

This rearrangement joins TRBV5-1 to TRBJ2-2, with a tentative D call TRBD1 (6 bases). With 4 bases removed from V and 4 bases from J, the gap between germline ends came to 11 bases. The CDR3 is made up of 14 amino acids. The germline V gene has CDR1 SGHRS and CDR2 YFSETQ. The CDR3 spells CASSEQGGTGELFF. CDR3 coding DNA: TGCGCCAGCAGCGAACAGGGTGGCACCGGGGAGCTGTTTTTT.

The chain joins TRBV5-8 to TRBJ1-4, with D possibly TRBD1 on 5 matching bases. CDR1 is SGHTS, CDR2 YDEGEE, per germline. Between the trimmed V and J ends, which lost 5 bases and 0 bases, there was a span of 8 bases. The CDR3 spans 14 residues. CDR3 loop: CASSQGATNEKLFF. In DNA form, the CDR3 reads TGTGCCAGCAGTCAGGGTGCAACTAATGAAAAACTGTTTTTT.

The chain recombines TRBV6-2 or TRBV6-3 with TRBJ1-5, with D possibly being TRBD1 (6 bases). Germline V gene data show CDR1 as MNHEY and CDR2 as SVGEGT. The CDR3 sequence is 19 residues long. V was shortened by 0 bases and J by 1 base, with 19 bases between the two germline ends. CDR3: CASSYSLPGGRRSNQPQHF. The DNA for the CDR3 is TGTGCCAGCAGTTACTCACTCCCCGGGGGGCGTCGGAGCAATCAGCCCCAGCATTTT.

This clone was picked up a small number of times. The chain recombines TRBV6-5 with TRBJ1-6; TRBD1 might be the D (5 bases). This CDR3 spans 14 amino acids. Trimming stripped 2 bases from V and 7 bases from J, with 9 bases between. Germline loops: CDR1 MNHEY, CDR2 SVGAGI. The CDR3 reads CASSYGGGNSPLHF. In DNA, the CDR3 is TGTGCCAGCAGTTACGGCGGGGGAAATTCACCCCTCCACTTT.

This chain joins TRBV3-1 (or the pseudogene TRBV3-2) and TRBJ2-2, with TRBD2 identical over 9 bases. V was clipped by 4 bases and J by 6 bases; unmatched bases: 12. In germline, CDR1 is LGHDT, CDR2 YNNKEL (reference sequence). The CDR3 covers 17 residues. CDR3 bases: TGTGCCAGCAGCCGAGAAAGGTCTAGCGGGGTTTCCGGGGAGCTGTTTTTT. Its translation is CASSRERSSGVSGELFF.

The chain joins TRBV27 to TRBJ1-2; the D is unclear. The V gene's germline CDR1 is MNHEY and CDR2 SMNVEV (reference sequence). V was cut by 6 bases and J by 3 bases, with 11 bases left in between. The length of the CDR3 is 13 residues. The CDR3 coding sequence is TGTGCCAGCAGGTCTTCGGGTTACTATGGCTACACCTTC. Protein: CASRSSGYYGYTF.

This chain uses TRBV5-5 with TRBJ2-1, with a weak D call TRBD2 (6 bases). The CDR3 is 16 residues long. V lost 4 bases, J lost 0 bases, and 14 bases lay in between. Germline lookup yields CDR1 SGHKS and CDR2 YYEKEE (reference sequence). The CDR3, as DNA: TGTGCCAGCAGCCCCTGGGACTTCGGCTCCTACAATGAGCAGTTCTTC. This sequence encodes CASSPWDFGSYNEQFF.

The rearrangement joins TRBV2 to TRBJ1-1; 10 nucleotides align to TRBD1. This CDR3 is built from 13 residues. Germline V lookup: CDR1 SNHLY, CDR2 FYNNEI. The V and J ends lost 7 bases and 4 bases, in that order; junction bases with no gene match: 3. The DNA of the CDR3 is TGTGCCAGCACCTGGACAGGGGGCACTGAAGCTTTCTTT. Encoded protein: CASTWTGGTEAFF.

This sequence joins TRBV19 and TRBJ1-5; 7 bases are a match to TRBD1. J gave up 6 bases and V 2 bases, and 4 bases lay outside the gene matches. Germline V CDR1 and CDR2: LNHDA, SQIVND (reference sequence). The CDR3 sequence is 14 residues long. The CDR3 sequence is CASSIKGAGQPQHF. In nucleotides, the CDR3 is TGTGCCAGTAGTATAAAGGGGGCAGGTCAGCCCCAGCATTTT.

The chain uses TRBV6-2 or TRBV6-3 and TRBJ2-7, with a tentative D call TRBD2 (6 bases). Germline CDR1 and CDR2: MNHEY and SVGEGT. The CDR3 runs to 11 residues. V lost 2 bases to trimming and J lost 8 bases, with 7 bases between them. CDR3 sequence reads: CASSYGGKQYF. For the CDR3, the DNA is TGTGCCAGCAGTTACGGCGGGAAGCAGTACTTC.

The chain links TRBV12-2 to TRBJ1-5. TRBV12-2 has pseudogene status. The CDR3 loop spans 16 amino acids. In DNA form, the CDR3 reads TGTGCAAGTCGCCTACCGGGAGACCCTCGGGGTCAGCCCCAGCATTTT. It translates to CASRLPGDPRGQPQHF.

J is TRBJ1-1 and V is TRBV24-1, with D perhaps matching TRBD1 (5 bases). V dropped 4 bases and J dropped 11 bases, with 10 bases sitting between them. The CDR3 loop spans 11 amino acids. CDR1 KGHDR and CDR2 SFDVKD come from the germline V gene. The CDR3 is CATSDGEGAFF. The CDR3 DNA is TGTGCCACCAGTGACGGGGAGGGGGCTTTCTTT.

The rearrangement links TRBV18 to TRBJ2-7; TRBD1 might be the D (5 bases). Germline CDR1 and CDR2: KGHSH and LQKENI. Trimming took 2 bases from V and 0 from J, leaving 11 bases between them. This CDR3 is 15 amino acids long. CDR3 residues: CASSPMDTYSYEQYF. CDR3 DNA: TGTGCCAGCTCACCAATGGACACCTACTCCTACGAGCAGTACTTC.

This sequence joins TRBV9 and TRBJ1-1, with D perhaps TRBD1 (5 bases). This CDR3 comprises 12 residues. V was pared by 8 bases and J by 0 bases, with 8 bases between. The V gene's germline CDR1 is SGDLS and CDR2 YYNGEE. CDR3 protein: CASSRVNTEAFF. The DNA of the CDR3 is TGTGCCAGTTCCAGGGTGAACACTGAAGCTTTCTTT.

This clone was observed once. The genes are TRBV19 and TRBJ1-1; 9 nucleotides agree with TRBD1. The CDR3 extends over 15 amino acids. Germline V lookup: CDR1 LNHDA, CDR2 SQIVND (reference sequence). The ends lost 5 bases at V and 5 bases at J; junction bases unmatched: 9. The CDR3 nucleotides read TGTGCCAGTAGTGCCACAGGGGGCGCGGATACTGAAGCTTTCTTT. The encoded protein is CASSATGGADTEAFF.

CDR3 amino acids: CASSLGPYQPQHF. CDR3 sequence (DNA): TGTGCCAGCAGCCTGGGGCCTTATCAGCCCCAGCATTTT. The genes are TRBV9 and TRBJ1-5; possibly TRBD1 for D (5 bases). The length of the CDR3 is 13 residues. The V gene lost 4 bases and the J gene lost 5 bases, with 10 bases spanning the gap. The germline V gene encodes CDR1 SGDLS and CDR2 YYNGEE. Together with reference TRBV9 and TRBJ1-5, the CDR3 gives the full variable domain: DSGVTQTPKHLITATGQRVTLRCSPRSGDLSVYWYQQSLDQGLQFLIQYYNGEERAKGNILERFSAQQFPDLHSELNLSSLELGDSALYFCASSLGPYQPQHFGDGTRLSIL.

The chain is built from TRBV7-8 and TRBJ2-7; tentative D call: TRBD1 (5 bases). Trimming cost V 2 bases and J 2 bases, with 10 bases left between them. Germline V CDR1 and CDR2: SGHVS, FQNEAQ. The CDR3 is 14 amino acids. CDR3: CASSLNRWAYEQYF. As DNA, the CDR3 is TGTGCCAGCAGCTTAAACAGGTGGGCCTACGAGCAGTACTTC.

The chain employs TRBV6-4 and TRBJ2-1, with D possibly TRBD2 on 7 matching bases. Trimming removed 2 bases from V and 6 bases from J, with 11 bases in between. CDR3 length: 14 residues. Germline assignment: CDR1 MRHNA and CDR2 SNTAGT. The CDR3 protein is CASSDGGAGNEQFF. CDR3 DNA: TGTGCCAGCAGTGACGGGGGGGCGGGCAATGAGCAGTTCTTC.

The gene calls are TRBV27 and TRBJ2-3, with 11 bases fitting TRBD2. With V trimmed by 2 bases and J by 5 bases, 6 bases remained unmatched. Germline-derived CDR1 and CDR2 are MNHEY and SMNVEV (reference sequence). The CDR3 spans 16 residues. DNA of the CDR3: TGTGCCAGCAGTTTAGACTCTAGCGGGGGGAAAGATACGCAGTATTTT. Translated, it gives CASSLDSSGGKDTQYF.

The chain joins TRBV2 to TRBJ1-6, with 11 bases fitting TRBD1. Germline V gene data show CDR1 as SNHLY and CDR2 as FYNNEI. This CDR3 comprises 16 residues. The V segment lost 2 bases and the J segment 9 bases; nucleotides outside the gene matches: 6. Here the CDR3 DNA reads TGTGCCAGCAGTGAATGGGGGGACAGGGGGGTTTCACCCCTCCACTTT. This encodes CASSEWGDRGVSPLHF.

This clone appeared a few times. The V gene is TRBV25-1, the J gene TRBJ1-5; no definite D call. Trimming pared 3 bases from V and 0 bases from J, leaving 6 bases between. Germline CDR1 reads MGHDK; CDR2 reads SYGVNS. CDR3 size: 14 residues. The CDR3 DNA follows: TGTGCCAGCAGTGATCGTTATAGCAATCAGCCCCAGCATTTT. Its translation: CASSDRYSNQPQHF.

The chain joins TRBV5-6 to TRBJ2-5, with TRBD2 matching 8 bases. Unmatched junction bases numbered 15, after V lost 4 bases and J lost 7 bases. Germline V lookup: CDR1 SGHDT, CDR2 YYEEEE. CDR3 length: 16 residues. In nucleotides, the CDR3 is TGTGCCAGCAGCCAGAGAAGCGGGGGAGTTGTCGGGACCCAGTACTTC. It codes for CASSQRSGGVVGTQYF.

This chain links TRBV10-3 with TRBJ1-3; D remains unclear. Germline V lookup: CDR1 ENHRY, CDR2 SYGVKD. The length of the CDR3 is 14 residues. Trimming stripped 11 bases from V and 3 bases from J, with 17 bases between. In nucleotides, the CDR3 is TGTGCCGCGCAACCTGGGCCTAATGGAAACACCATATATTTT. Translated, it gives CAAQPGPNGNTIYF.

The J gene is TRBJ2-7, the V gene TRBV2, with 11 bases aligning to TRBD1. The germline V gene has CDR1 SNHLY and CDR2 FYNNEI. The CDR3 is 12 amino acids. The J segment lost 10 bases and the V segment lost 3 bases, leaving 2 bases of the junction unmatched. The chain's CDR3 is CASSEGQGEQYF. DNA for the CDR3: TGTGCCAGCAGTGAGGGACAGGGGGAACAGTACTTC. The full variable domain, with the rest looked up from reference TRBV2 and TRBJ2-7, is EPEVTQTPSHQVTQMGQEVILRCVPISNHLYFYWYRQILGQKVEFLVSFYNNEISEKSEIFDDQFSVERPDGSNFTLKIRSTKLEDSAMYFCASSEGQGEQYFGPGTRLTVT.

The CDR3 reads CASWRVDSPLHF. The CDR3 DNA reads TGTGCCAGCTGGCGGGTTGATTCACCCCTCCACTTT. V is TRBV6-6 and J is TRBJ1-6; the D is unclear. The CDR3 runs to 12 residues. Trimming stripped 8 bases from V and 8 bases from J, with 10 bases between. From germline, CDR1 is MNHNY and CDR2 SVGAGI (reference sequence).

V and J are TRBV7-8 and TRBJ2-3; 11 bases agree with TRBD2. This CDR3 has 17 amino acids. The germline V gene has CDR1 SGHVS and CDR2 FQNEAQ. The V segment lost 6 bases and the J segment 6 bases; nucleotides outside the gene matches: 14. The CDR3 DNA reads as TGTGCCAGCAGAAAAAGGAGTAGCGGGGGGGCCGGCGATACGCAGTATTTT. This encodes CASRKRSSGGAGDTQYF.